This is a list of T cell receptor beta chains from one sample in a study of a mutant IDH1 vaccine in newly diagnosed glioma. Sequenced by immunoSEQ multiplex PCR; TCRdb stores in-frame clones only, minus some. The sample holds tens of thousands of clones, 65% to 85% seen once. This material consisted of peripheral blood mononuclear cells (PBMCs), taken from a glioma patient treated with radiotherapy, temozolomide or both. All receptors come from a woman between 18 and 29 years old with glioma. Some clones in this sample may be carry-over from other donors' samples. The conserved cysteine and the conserved F or W are not part of the CDR3 here.

J | V | CDR3
TRBJ2-1 | TRBV5-1 | ASSLVTGLGSYNEQF
TRBJ2-1 | TRBV11-2 | ASSPRLAGYNEQF
TRBJ2-7 | TRBV19 | ASSIRGQGAYEQY
TRBJ2-2 | TRBV25-1 | ASSVPSGVNTGELF
TRBJ1-1 | TRBV19 | ASSIGQGTMNTEAF
TRBJ2-7 | TRBV7-2 | ASSSPGGEQY
TRBJ1-1 | TRBV29-1 | SVAQGRTEAF
TRBJ2-7 | TRBV6-5 | ASSYSAGGGYEQY
TRBJ1-2 | TRBV4-1 | ASSQDPDGYGYT
TRBJ2-3 | TRBV7-9 | ASSLVSGINTDTQY
TRBJ1-6 | TRBV10-3 | AISESDRGLNSPLH
TRBJ2-5 | TRBV7-3 | ASSATPGIQETQY
TRBJ2-3 | TRBV10-1 | ASSEEREFDTQY
TRBJ2-1 | TRBV30 | AGTSGNSYNEQF
TRBJ2-7 | TRBV19 | ASSYTRDSLYEQY
TRBJ2-7 | TRBV19 | ASRMDNSYEQY
TRBJ2-5 | TRBV7-9 | ASSPRLAAGETQY
TRBJ2-7 | TRBV7-2 | ASSLVTSGAHEQY
TRBJ1-6 | TRBV2 | ASRRESSYNSPLH
TRBJ2-2 | TRBV9 | ASSLGLAGTGELF
TRBJ1-2 | TRBV5-1 | ASSPFSTGSYT
TRBJ2-4 | TRBV2 | ASSENPLQGRDPNIQY